Shown below are 8 T cell receptor beta chains from a single sample sequenced in a study of blood T cell repertoires in COVID-19 (dated by TCRdb to the early 2020s). To prepare the library, the immunoSEQ multiplex PCR assay was applied. The source is immuneACCESS, and TCRdb retained only in-frame sequences with V and J called. Part of the clones is not carried over; for the studies checked, unresolved V genes explain less than half of this, and the remainder is unexplained. This sample has tens of thousands of clones in its table, and 78% of those were observed once. Roughly 15% of the sample is taken by the ten largest. The sample was peripheral blood. The receptors were gathered from a human donor in a cohort sampled during active COVID-19.

The gene calls are TRBV9 and TRBJ2-2, with a possible D match to TRBD1 (6 bases). The length of the CDR3 is 14 residues. CDR1 is SGDLS and CDR2 is YYNGEE in the germline V gene. V lost 5 bases and J lost 5, with 13 bases in between. CDR3 region: CASRGPQGTGELFF. The CDR3 DNA follows: TGTGCCAGCAGAGGGCCCCAGGGGACCGGGGAGCTGTTTTTT.

This clone was detected once. V and J are TRBV7-9 and TRBJ1-2, with D perhaps matching TRBD1 (5 bases). This CDR3 region has 16 residues. Trimming left V 3 bases short and J 1 base short, with 15 bases between. CDR1 is SEHNR, CDR2 FQNEAQ, per germline (reference sequence). CDR3 sequence reads: CASSLATQGYNYGYTF. In DNA form, the CDR3 reads TGTGCCAGCAGCTTGGCAACTCAGGGATATAACTATGGCTACACCTTC.

The chain recombines TRBV27 with TRBJ1-2, with TRBD1 matching over 8 bases. Per germline, CDR1 MNHEY and CDR2 SMNVEV (reference sequence). CDR3 length equals 16 residues. Unmatched junction bases numbered 16, after V lost 8 bases and J lost 5 bases. DNA for the CDR3: TGTGCCAGCTTCGGGACTTCAGGGGGCGCTGGGTATGGCTACACCTTC. As protein: CASFGTSGGAGYGYTF.

This clone appeared once. This chain links TRBV10-3 with TRBJ1-2; D remains ambiguous. V was pared by 3 bases and J by 3 bases, with 11 bases between. This CDR3 contains 14 residues. The germline V gene has CDR1 ENHRY and CDR2 SYGVKD. The CDR3 DNA reads TGTGCCATCAGTGAAAAAACTAGGGACTATGGCTACACCTTC. Its protein product is CAISEKTRDYGYTF.

The V call is TRBV11-3, the J call TRBJ2-5; D is undetermined. The V end lost 0 bases, the J end lost 5 bases, and 7 bases lay between the germline ends. Germline values: CDR1 SGHNT, CDR2 YENEEA. The CDR3 extends over 13 amino acids. The CDR3 sequence: CASSLDPGETQYF. The CDR3 DNA reads TGTGCCAGCAGCTTAGATCCCGGGGAGACCCAGTACTTC.

The rearrangement joins TRBV5-4 to TRBJ1-1; TRBD1 is a possible D gene (5 bases). The V end lost 4 bases, the J end lost 1 base, and 8 bases lay between the germline ends. The CDR3 loop spans 13 amino acids. CDR1 and CDR2 from the germline V gene are SGHNT and YYREEE (reference sequence). CDR3 nucleotides: TGTGCCAGCAGCCGAGGACAGAACACTGAAGCTTTCTTT. Amino acid sequence: CASSRGQNTEAFF.

This clone was detected ten times or more. The V call is TRBV27, the J call TRBJ2-1, with TRBD2 identical over 7 bases. V was pared by 6 bases and J by 3 bases, with 11 bases of the junction left unmatched. Germline values: CDR1 MNHEY, CDR2 SMNVEV (reference sequence). The CDR3 extends over 16 amino acids. CDR3 nucleotide sequence: TGTGCCAGCAGCCCTATTCGACTAGCAGGCTACAATGAGCAGTTCTTC. Translated, it gives CASSPIRLAGYNEQFF.

This chain connects TRBV5-4 to TRBJ2-3; maybe TRBD1 (6 bases). Germline CDR1 is SGHNT and CDR2 is YYREEE (reference sequence). V dropped 4 bases and J dropped 1 base, with 16 bases sitting between them. The CDR3 covers 16 residues. DNA for the CDR3: TGTGCCAGCAGCCTAAACAGGGCGCCGGGCACAGATACGCAGTATTTT. Protein: CASSLNRAPGTDTQYF.